This TCR beta chain was identified during a study of blood T cell repertoires in COVID-19 (dated by TCRdb to about 2020). Context from the whole study: The collaborator samples originated in the United States, Italy and Spain and spanned the acute and convalescent phases of COVID-19. The prospective study material was composed of cDNA or gDNA derived from T cells, B-cell-depleted T cells, or PBMCs. Subjects who had been exposed to COVID-19, were actively infected with it, or had recovered from it provided the deeply sampled blood TCRbeta repertoires that made up the dataset. The repertoires were released in a freely available public database meant as a resource for research on the immune response to SARS-CoV-2. The samples were drawn from the first 160 participants of the ongoing ImmuneRACE study and from 1,254 subjects provided by 6 global collaborators. Sample metadata almost always included a de-identified subject ID, COVID-19 status, age in years and sex. HLA class I and class II types, where available, came from metadata supplied by the sample provider rather than from assay-based typing.

Of note for this clone: What antigen it recognizes has not been identified. No clone much larger than this one lies a single base away; base qualities are absent.

The collaborating institutions used their own protocols to collect whole blood in K2EDTA tubes. For TCRbeta analysis, collaborator samples were shipped as frozen whole blood, as isolated PBMCs, or as DNA extracted from either sample type. TCRbeta CDR3 regions were amplified from genomic DNA using the immunoSEQ Assay, a bias-controlled multiplex PCR. The paper's data handling went like this. The number of nucleated cells in each sample was estimated by amplification of reference gene primers within the assay. To quantify the absolute abundance of each unique TCRbeta CDR3 rearrangement, sequence reads were collapsed and filtered. Productive Simpson clonality was computed per sample as the square root of Simpson's diversity index over productive rearrangements. TCRdb holds this immuneACCESS table with in-frame rearrangements only. Some clones are missing; in checked studies, unresolved V genes explain under half, and the rest has no known cause. That table furnishes V, J and clone size, whereas the DNA furnished D and trimming. Across this sample there are about 23,000 clones, with about two thirds seen only once. The ten largest account for around two fifths of the sample.

In the germline V gene, CDR1 corresponds to SNHLY and CDR2 to FYNNEI. There are 14 amino acids in the CDR3, from cysteine to phenylalanine inclusive. Only the CDR3 region is kept as DNA, spanning 42 bases read in frame from base 1. The junction carries 17 bases between V and J, which are trimmed by 6 bases and 6 bases respectively. The research as a whole found: The quantity of clinical and demographic metadata differed by source and by participant and was supplied without curation.

The sample consisted of peripheral blood. This chain is built from TRBV2 and TRBJ1-1; confidence is insufficient to name the D gene. The source of this sequence is an elderly woman with acute or convalescent COVID-19. The sequenced DNA: TGTGCCAGCAGCTTAAGGAGGGTGAAGGCTGAAGCTTTCTTT. It codes for CASSLRRVKAEAFF.